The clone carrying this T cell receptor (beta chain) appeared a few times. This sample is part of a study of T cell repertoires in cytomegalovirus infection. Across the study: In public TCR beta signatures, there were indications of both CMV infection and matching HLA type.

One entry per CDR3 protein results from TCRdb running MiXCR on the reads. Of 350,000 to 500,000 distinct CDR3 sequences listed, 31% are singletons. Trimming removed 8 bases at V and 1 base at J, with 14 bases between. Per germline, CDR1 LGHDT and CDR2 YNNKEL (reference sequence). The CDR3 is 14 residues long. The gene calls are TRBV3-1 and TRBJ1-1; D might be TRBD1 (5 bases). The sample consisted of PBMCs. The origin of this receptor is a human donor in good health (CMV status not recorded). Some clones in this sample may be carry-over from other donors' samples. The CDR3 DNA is TGTGCCAGCGGCAGGGAGGTGGCGAACACTGAAGCTTTCTTT. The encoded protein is CASGREVANTEAFF.